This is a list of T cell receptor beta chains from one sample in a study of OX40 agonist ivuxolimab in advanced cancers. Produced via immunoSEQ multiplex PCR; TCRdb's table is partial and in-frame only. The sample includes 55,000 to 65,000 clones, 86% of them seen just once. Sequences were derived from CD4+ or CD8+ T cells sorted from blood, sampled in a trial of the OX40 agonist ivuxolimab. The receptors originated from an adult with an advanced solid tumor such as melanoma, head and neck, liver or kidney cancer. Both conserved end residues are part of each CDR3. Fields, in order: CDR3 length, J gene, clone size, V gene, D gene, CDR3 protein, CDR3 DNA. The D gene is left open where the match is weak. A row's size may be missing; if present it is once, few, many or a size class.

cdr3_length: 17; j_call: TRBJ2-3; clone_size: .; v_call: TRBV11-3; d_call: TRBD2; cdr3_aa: CASSPEGGVAGTDTQYF; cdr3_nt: TGTGCCAGCAGCCCCGAGGGCGGGGTAGCGGGTACCGATACGCAGTATTTT
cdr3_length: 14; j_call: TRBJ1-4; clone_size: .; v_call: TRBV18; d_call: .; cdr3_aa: CASSPSSTNEKLFF; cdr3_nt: TGTGCCAGCTCACCAAGTTCTACTAATGAAAAACTGTTTTTT
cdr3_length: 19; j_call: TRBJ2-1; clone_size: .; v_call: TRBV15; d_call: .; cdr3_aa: CATSRERGGFRKAYNEQFF; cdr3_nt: TGTGCCACCAGCAGAGAAAGAGGTGGGTTCAGAAAAGCCTACAATGAGCAGTTCTTC
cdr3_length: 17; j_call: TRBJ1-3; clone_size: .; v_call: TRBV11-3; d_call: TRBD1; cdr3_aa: CASSLYTGTGAGNTIYF; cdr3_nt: TGTGCCAGCAGCCTATACACCGGGACAGGGGCTGGAAACACCATATATTTT
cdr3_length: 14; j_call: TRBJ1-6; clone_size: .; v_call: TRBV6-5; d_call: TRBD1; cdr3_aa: CASRDRQGFSPLHF; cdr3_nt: TGTGCCAGCAGGGATCGACAGGGCTTTTCACCCCTCCACTTT
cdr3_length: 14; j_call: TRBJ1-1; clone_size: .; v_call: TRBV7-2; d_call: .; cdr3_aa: CASSLRRVFSEAFF; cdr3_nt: TGTGCCAGCAGCTTACGCAGGGTTTTTTCTGAAGCTTTCTTT
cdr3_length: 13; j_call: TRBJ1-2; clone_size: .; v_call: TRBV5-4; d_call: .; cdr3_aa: CASSLGQIYGYTF; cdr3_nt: TGTGCCAGCAGCTTGGGACAGATCTATGGCTACACCTTC
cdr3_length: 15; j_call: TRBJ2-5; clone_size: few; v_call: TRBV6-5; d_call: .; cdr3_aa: CASSYLNGYQETQYF; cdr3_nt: TGTGCCAGCAGTTACTTGAACGGTTACCAAGAGACCCAGTACTTC
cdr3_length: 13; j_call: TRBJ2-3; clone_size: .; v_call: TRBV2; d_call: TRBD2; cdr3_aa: CARGLAVTDTQYF; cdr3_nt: TGTGCCCGCGGACTAGCGGTGACAGATACGCAGTATTTT
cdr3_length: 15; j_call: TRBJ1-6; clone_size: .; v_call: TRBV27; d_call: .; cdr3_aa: CASSLDGSNYSPLHF; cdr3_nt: TGTGCCAGCAGTTTAGACGGCTCCAACTATTCACCCCTCCACTTT
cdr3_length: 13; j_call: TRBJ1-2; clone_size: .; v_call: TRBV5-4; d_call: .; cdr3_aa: CAGREGPSGGYTF; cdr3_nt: TGTGCCGGGAGGGAGGGACCTTCGGGTGGCTACACCTTC
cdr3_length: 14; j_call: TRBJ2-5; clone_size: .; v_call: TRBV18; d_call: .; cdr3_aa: CATTTNGVQETQYF; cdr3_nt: TGTGCCACCACAACGAATGGGGTACAAGAGACCCAGTACTTC
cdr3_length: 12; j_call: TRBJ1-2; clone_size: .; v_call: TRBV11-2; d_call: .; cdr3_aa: CASSSRAYGYTF; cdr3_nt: TGTGCCAGCAGCTCAAGGGCCTATGGCTACACCTTC
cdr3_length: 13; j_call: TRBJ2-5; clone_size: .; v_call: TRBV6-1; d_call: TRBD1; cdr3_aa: CASSRQGQETQYF; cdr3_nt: TGTGCCAGCAGCCGACAGGGCCAAGAGACCCAGTACTTC
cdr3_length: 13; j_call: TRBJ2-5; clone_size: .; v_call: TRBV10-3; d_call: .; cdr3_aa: CAIRGDAEETQYF; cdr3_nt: TGTGCCATCAGAGGGGACGCGGAAGAGACCCAGTACTTC
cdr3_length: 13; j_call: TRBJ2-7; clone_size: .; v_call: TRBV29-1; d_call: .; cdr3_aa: CSVEGQATYEQYF; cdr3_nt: TGCAGCGTTGAAGGACAGGCCACCTACGAGCAGTACTTC
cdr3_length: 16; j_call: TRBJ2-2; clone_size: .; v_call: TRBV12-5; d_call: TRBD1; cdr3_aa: CASGQTGGSYTGELFF; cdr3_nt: TGTGCTAGTGGTCAAACAGGGGGGAGCTACACCGGGGAGCTGTTTTTT
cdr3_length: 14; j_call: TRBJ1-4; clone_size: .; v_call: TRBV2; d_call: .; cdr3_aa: CAGTEPGSNEKLFF; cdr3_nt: TGTGCCGGCACCGAACCGGGATCTAATGAAAAACTGTTTTTT
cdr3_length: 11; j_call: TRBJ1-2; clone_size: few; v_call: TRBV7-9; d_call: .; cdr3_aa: CASSFEGGYTF; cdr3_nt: TGTGCCAGCAGCTTCGAGGGTGGCTACACCTTC
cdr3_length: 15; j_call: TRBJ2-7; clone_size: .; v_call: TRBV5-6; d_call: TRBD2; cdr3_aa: CASSAGLARTYEQYF; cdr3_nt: TGTGCCAGCAGCGCCGGACTAGCGAGAACCTACGAGCAGTACTTC
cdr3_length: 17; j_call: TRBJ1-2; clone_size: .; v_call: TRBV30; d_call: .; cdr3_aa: CAWSTHTGGSANYGYTF; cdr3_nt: TGTGCCTGGAGCACACATACGGGAGGTAGTGCTAACTATGGCTACACCTTC
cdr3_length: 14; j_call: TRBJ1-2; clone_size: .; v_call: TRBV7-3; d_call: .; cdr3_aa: CASSRDRGDYGYTF; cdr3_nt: TGTGCCAGCAGCCGGGACCGAGGGGACTATGGCTACACCTTC
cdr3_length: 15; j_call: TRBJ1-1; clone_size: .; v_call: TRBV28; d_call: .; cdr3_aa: CASTQSVPPRWEAFF; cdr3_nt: TGTGCCAGCACCCAGTCCGTCCCCCCGAGATGGGAAGCTTTCTTT
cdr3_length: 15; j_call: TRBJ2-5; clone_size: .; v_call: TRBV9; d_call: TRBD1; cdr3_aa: CASSVEVTGGETQYF; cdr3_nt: TGTGCCAGCAGCGTAGAGGTGACAGGGGGCGAGACCCAGTACTTC
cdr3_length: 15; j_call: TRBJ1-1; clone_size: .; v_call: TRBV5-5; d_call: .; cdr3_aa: CASNIMTGKNTEAFF; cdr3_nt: TGTGCCAGCAACATCATGACGGGAAAGAACACTGAAGCTTTCTTT
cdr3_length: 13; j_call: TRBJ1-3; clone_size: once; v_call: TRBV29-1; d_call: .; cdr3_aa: CSVEQFSGNTIYF; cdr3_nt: TGCAGCGTTGAACAGTTCTCTGGAAACACCATATATTTT